This T cell receptor beta chain was identified during a study of CD8 T cells in ankylosing spondylitis. Notes on the study in general: The disease-linked clones had a CD8+ phenotype and low blood frequencies.

MiXCR was run by TCRdb on the 5' RACE reads, yielding one entry per CDR3 protein. The sample has a few hundred thousand distinct CDR3 sequences, more than 9% seen once; the top ten hold around 8.4%. This CDR3 contains 14 residues. Germline V gene data show CDR1 as SGHRS and CDR2 as YFSETQ. J was trimmed by 5 bases and V by 7 bases; bases with no gene match: 8. This clonotype has ten or more counts. As yet, its antigen is unknown. The rearrangement links TRBV5-1 to TRBJ2-3, with 9 bases identical to TRBD2. This receptor was taken from a female donor with ankylosing spondylitis or in good health (not recorded which). Source material: blood, either unsorted or a sorted T cell fraction (not recorded which). The CDR3 DNA is TGCGCCAGCCGCCCAAGCGGGAGGCAAGATACGCAGTATTTT. It is translated as CASRPSGRQDTQYF.